The 16 T cell receptor beta chains below all came from one sample that was sequenced in a study of cytomegalovirus exposure and HLA in healthy donors. Use of 60 Vbeta and 13 Jbeta primers characterized the PCR. Assay: immunoSEQ multiplex PCR; the TCRdb copy retains only in-frame clones and omits some. The sample consists of around 100,000 clones, over 60% of them appearing once. The source material was PBMCs. These receptors were obtained from a man aged 30 to 39 in good health and CMV-seropositive.

The chain recombines TRBV5-4 with TRBJ1-4; perhaps TRBD1 as D (5 bases). V shed 0 bases and J shed 6 bases, with 9 bases lying between them. Per germline, CDR1 SGHNT and CDR2 YYREEE (reference sequence). The CDR3 length is 14 residues. CDR3 coding DNA: TGTGCCAGCAGCTTGGGGGGGGAGGATGAAAAACTGTTTTTT. This sequence encodes CASSLGGEDEKLFF. Combining the CDR3 with reference TRBV5-4 and TRBJ1-4 gives the whole variable domain ETGVTQSPTHLIKTRGQQVTLRCSSQSGHNTVSWYQQALGQGPQFIFQYYREEENGRGNFPPRFSGLQFPNYSSELNVNALELDDSALYLCASSLGGEDEKLFFGSGTQLSVL.

The chain links TRBV9 to TRBJ2-5; the match to TRBD2 covers 11 bases. The CDR3 runs 13 residues. V shed 7 bases and J 3 bases; nucleotides not matched to a gene: 2. Per the germline V gene, CDR1 is SGDLS and CDR2 is YYNGEE. Here the CDR3 reads CASVGLAEETQYF. The CDR3 DNA is TGTGCCAGCGTGGGACTAGCGGAAGAGACCCAGTACTTC.

This clone has only a few counts. The chain employs TRBV6-5 and TRBJ2-7, with a weak D call TRBD1 (5 bases). The CDR3 spans 13 residues. V lost 5 bases and J lost 6, with 14 bases in between. CDR1 is MNHEY and CDR2 is SVGAGI in the germline V gene. The CDR3 sequence is CASSAQGVSEQYF. CDR3 nucleotide sequence: TGTGCCAGCAGTGCCCAGGGTGTTTCCGAGCAGTACTTC.

This clone was counted a few times. In DNA form, the CDR3 reads TGCGCCAGCAGCCCGGAGAGGGGGGGACATGAGCAGTTCTTC. Protein: CASSPERGGHEQFF. V gene TRBV5-1 combines with J gene TRBJ2-1, with a possible D match to TRBD2 (7 bases). The CDR3 totals 14 residues. V lost 4 bases and J lost 8, with 16 bases in between. Germline CDR1 reads SGHRS; CDR2 reads YFSETQ.

This chain uses TRBV5-6 with TRBJ2-5; tentatively, D is TRBD1 (5 bases). With the DNA end fitting TRBJ2-7 better, the J assignment may be wrong. CDR3 length: 13 residues. Germline assignment: CDR1 SGHDT and CDR2 YYEEEE. This CDR3 is CASSLGVSYEQYF. The CDR3 region has the DNA TGTGCCAGCAGCTTAGGGGTTTCCTACGAGCAGTACTTC.

The CDR3 region is CASSLALRGGQGLGAFF. In DNA form, the CDR3 reads TGTGCCAGCAGCTTAGCACTTAGGGGGGGACAGGGGCTTGGAGCTTTCTTT. This chain joins TRBV7-2 and TRBJ1-1, with 10 bases identical to TRBD1. With 0 bases clipped from V and 10 bases from J, the junction kept 14 bases outside the gene matches. Germline V gives CDR1 SGHTA, CDR2 FQGNSA. CDR3 length: 17 residues.

The rearrangement links TRBV5-4 to TRBJ2-1; D gene uncertain. Per the germline V gene, CDR1 is SGHNT and CDR2 is YYREEE (reference sequence). This CDR3 contains 15 residues. V dropped 0 bases and J dropped 1 base, with 8 bases sitting between them. CDR3 DNA: TGTGCCAGCAGCTTGGATTCAGGATCCTACAATGAGCAGTTCTTC. Residues: CASSLDSGSYNEQFF.

This rearrangement joins TRBV11-3 to TRBJ2-1, with D maybe TRBD2 (7 bases). V was clipped by 1 base and J by 7 bases, with 14 bases between them. Per the germline V gene, CDR1 is SGHNT and CDR2 is YENEEA. The length of the CDR3 is 15 residues. For the CDR3, the DNA is TGTGCCAGCAGCTTAGGTAGGGGGGGCCGAAATGAGCAGTTCTTC. As protein: CASSLGRGGRNEQFF.

This clone was counted between two and nine times. The V gene is TRBV5-6, the J gene TRBJ1-1, with 7 bases matching TRBD1. CDR3 length equals 16 residues. The V segment lost 0 bases and the J segment 1 base; nucleotides outside the gene matches: 6. Per the germline V gene, CDR1 is SGHDT and CDR2 is YYEEEE. Written as DNA, the CDR3 is TGTGCCAGCAGCTTGGGTCTCGGGACAGCGAACACTGAAGCTTTCTTT. It yields the protein CASSLGLGTANTEAFF.

This clone has only a few counts. The chain combines TRBV5-1 with TRBJ1-1; 8 bases align to TRBD1. With 4 bases clipped from V and 1 base from J, the junction kept 3 bases outside the gene matches. Looked up from germline, CDR1 is SGHRS and CDR2 is YFSETQ. The CDR3 extends over 14 amino acids. The CDR3 loop is CASSPQGGNTEAFF. The CDR3, as DNA: TGCGCCAGCAGCCCACAGGGGGGGAACACTGAAGCTTTCTTT.

This sequence joins TRBV6-6 and TRBJ2-3, with a tentative D call TRBD2 (5 bases). The CDR3 covers 15 residues. Germline-derived CDR1 and CDR2 are MNHNY and SVGAGI (reference sequence). V gave up 5 bases and J gave up 0 bases, with 12 bases separating them. DNA for the CDR3: TGTGCCAGCAGTAGGGCTGGGGAGAGCACAGATACGCAGTATTTT. It encodes CASSRAGESTDTQYF.

The chain couples TRBV28 to TRBJ2-1; 8 positions match TRBD1. Trimming at V came to 1 base and at J to 8 bases, leaving 16 bases not matched to a gene. This CDR3 has 18 amino acids. CDR1 is MDHEN, CDR2 SYDVKM, per germline. CDR3 sequence: CASSLYPGAGGAEDEQFF. The CDR3 DNA sequence: TGTGCCAGCAGTTTATACCCCGGGGCAGGGGGCGCGGAGGATGAGCAGTTCTTC.

This clone was counted between two and nine times. This chain connects TRBV4-3 to TRBJ2-7; TRBD2 is a possible D gene (7 bases). Trimming stripped 1 base from V and 2 bases from J, with 12 bases between. The CDR3 loop spans 15 amino acids. Germline values: CDR1 LGHNA, CDR2 YSLEER. The CDR3 nucleotides read TGCGCCAGCAGCCAAGCTCGCGGGGGCGCCTACGAGCAGTACTTC. Translated: CASSQARGGAYEQYF.

The chain links TRBV2 to TRBJ1-2, with TRBD1 as a possible D gene (5 bases). Germline V gene data show CDR1 as SNHLY and CDR2 as FYNNEI. CDR3 length: 12 residues. With 4 bases removed from V and 3 bases from J, the gap between germline ends came to 6 bases. CDR3 region: CASSVRDYGYTF. The DNA for the CDR3 is TGTGCCAGCAGTGTCAGGGACTATGGCTACACCTTC.

The chain combines TRBV9 with TRBJ1-3; 8 nucleotides match TRBD1. The CDR3 runs to 14 residues. The V segment lost 4 bases and the J segment 3 bases; nucleotides outside the gene matches: 3. Germline assignment: CDR1 SGDLS and CDR2 YYNGEE. CDR3 sequence: CASSQDRVGNTIYF. In DNA form, the CDR3 reads TGTGCCAGCAGCCAGGACAGGGTTGGAAACACCATATATTTT.

This sequence joins TRBV18 and TRBJ2-7, with 9 bases that match TRBD2. In germline, CDR1 is KGHSH, CDR2 LQKENI. This CDR3 comprises 13 residues. V lost 2 bases, J lost 6 bases, and 2 bases stayed unmatched. CDR3 nucleotides: TGTGCCAGCTCACCAGCGGGAGGGCGCGAGCAGTACTTC. It translates to CASSPAGGREQYF.